This TCR beta chain was recovered during a study of beta chain features in type 1 diabetes. With 5 bases clipped from V and 8 bases from J, the junction kept 8 bases outside the gene matches. The CDR3 runs 13 residues. Germline V gives CDR1 SGHTA, CDR2 FQGNSA. The authors reverse transcribed all of the isolated RNA, so sequencing captured expressed TCRB transcripts. The assay was immunoSEQ multiplex PCR, and TCRdb's table has in-frame clones only and misses some. Here the sample spans 450,000 to 600,000 clones, about 29% being singletons. The chain couples TRBV7-2 to TRBJ1-1; TRBD1 aligns across 7 bases. This TCR came from a man between 18 and 35 years old in good health. Material: naive CD4+ T cells from blood. CDR3 nucleotides: TGTGCCAGCAGCCGAGGGAGGGGGCTAGAAGCTTTCTTT. Its translation is CASSRGRGLEAFF.